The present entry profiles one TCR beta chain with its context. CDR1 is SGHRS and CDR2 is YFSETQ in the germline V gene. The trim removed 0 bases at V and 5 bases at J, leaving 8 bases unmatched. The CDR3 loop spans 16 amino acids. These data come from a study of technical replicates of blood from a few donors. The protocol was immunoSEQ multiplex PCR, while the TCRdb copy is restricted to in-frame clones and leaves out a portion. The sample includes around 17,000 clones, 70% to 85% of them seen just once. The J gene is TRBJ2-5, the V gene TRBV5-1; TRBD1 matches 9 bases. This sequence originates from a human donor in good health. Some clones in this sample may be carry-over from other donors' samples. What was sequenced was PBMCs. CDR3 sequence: CASSLGETGGRETQYF. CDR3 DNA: TGCGCCAGCAGCTTGGGGGAGACAGGGGGACGGGAGACCCAGTACTTC. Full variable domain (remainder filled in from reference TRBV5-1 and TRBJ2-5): KAGVTQTPRYLIKTRGQQVTLSCSPISGHRSVSWYQQTPGQGLQFLFEYFSETQRNKGNFPGRFSGRQFSNSRSEMNVSTLELGDSALYLCASSLGETGGRETQYFGPGTRLLVL.